This entry concerns a single T cell receptor (beta chain). The data originate from a study of cytotoxic CD8 clonotypes in ibrutinib-treated CLL. Germline V gene sequence: CDR1 MDHEN, CDR2 SYDVKM. The germline V and J ends were trimmed by 7 bases and 3 bases, with 13 bases remaining between them. The CDR3 sequence is 13 residues long. TCRdb keeps only in-frame clones here, not all; method: immunoSEQ multiplex PCR. The sample has about 140,000 clones, approximately 89% seen once; the top ten hold 11%. The chain carries TRBV28 and TRBJ2-7, with D perhaps TRBD1 (6 bases). The input for sequencing was PBMCs, taken after 12 months of ibrutinib treatment. This receptor was identified in a human donor with chronic lymphocytic leukemia. CDR3 amino acids: CASTGQRFYEQYF. The CDR3 DNA reads as TGTGCCAGCACGGGACAACGTTTCTACGAGCAGTACTTC.